These T cell receptor beta chains were read from a single sample in a study of blood T cells in healthy people across ages. TCRdb fed the 5' RACE reads into MiXCR, producing one record per CDR3 protein. The sample consists of some 850,000 distinct CDR3 sequences, roughly 25% of them appearing once. The sample was also linked to a second study, of T cells of mothers and their children.

Sequences were obtained from blood. The receptors shown here come from a boy younger than 18 in good health. The CDR3 runs from the conserved cysteine through the conserved F or W. A D gene is named only where the DNA matches it firmly. Clone size appears in some rows only: once, few, many, or a class for an expanded clone.

V,size,length,J,D,CDR3,DNA
TRBV20-1,few,12,TRBJ2-7,NA,CSAPVGSYEQYF,TGCAGTGCCCCCGTCGGGTCCTACGAGCAGTACTTC
TRBV2,NA,15,TRBJ2-2,NA,CASSGGPSNTGELFF,TGTGCCAGCAGTGGAGGGCCTTCGAACACCGGGGAGCTGTTTTTT
TRBV7-9,few,12,TRBJ2-5,NA,CAEGGGQETQYF,TGTGCCGAAGGAGGGGGACAAGAGACCCAGTACTTC
TRBV6-6,few,16,TRBJ1-3,NA,CASSYIGPASGNTIYF,TGTGCCAGCAGTTACATTGGACCGGCCTCTGGAAACACCATATATTTT
TRBV4-1,NA,13,TRBJ2-5,NA,CASSQTSQETQYF,TGCGCCAGCAGCCAAACATCCCAGGAGACCCAGTACTTC
TRBV5-1,NA,17,TRBJ2-1,TRBD2,CASSWGRLAEYYNEQFF,TGCGCCAGCAGCTGGGGCCGACTAGCGGAATACTACAATGAGCAGTTCTTC
TRBV9,few,17,TRBJ2-3,NA,CASSVAVTGASTDTQYF,TGTGCCAGCAGTGTTGCCGTGACGGGGGCCTCCACAGATACGCAGTATTTT
TRBV28,NA,15,TRBJ2-7,TRBD1,CASRPQGVGAYEQYF,TGTGCCAGCAGGCCACAGGGGGTCGGGGCCTACGAGCAGTACTTC
TRBV5-6,few,16,TRBJ2-3,TRBD1,CASSLLTGGYTDTQYF,TGTGCCAGCAGCTTGCTGACAGGGGGTTATACAGATACGCAGTATTTT
TRBV6-2/TRBV6-3,NA,14,TRBJ2-7,NA,CASSWVRGSYEQYF,TGTGCCAGCAGTTGGGTCCGGGGGAGCTACGAGCAGTACTTC
TRBV19,NA,16,TRBJ2-5,TRBD2,CASRKRTSGDQETQYF,TGTGCCAGTAGAAAGAGGACTAGCGGGGACCAAGAGACCCAGTACTTC
TRBV6-6,few,16,TRBJ2-7,TRBD1,CASSLTGTGGSYEQYF,TGTGCCAGCAGTCTTACCGGGACAGGGGGATCCTACGAGCAGTACTTC
TRBV5-1,NA,13,TRBJ1-4,NA,CASAQGSNEKLFF,TGCGCCAGCGCTCAGGGGTCTAATGAAAAACTGTTTTTT
TRBV7-9,NA,15,TRBJ2-1,NA,CASSLEGQGYNEQFF,TGTGCCAGCAGCTTAGAAGGACAAGGGTACAATGAGCAGTTCTTC
TRBV10-3,few,18,TRBJ2-5,TRBD2,CAISESTWAGRAQETQYF,TGTGCCATCAGTGAGTCGACTTGGGCGGGGAGGGCGCAAGAGACCCAGTACTTC
TRBV3-1,NA,15,TRBJ2-5,TRBD2,CASSQDPAGQETQYF,TGTGCCAGCAGCCAAGATCCAGCGGGGCAAGAGACCCAGTACTTC
TRBV6-5,NA,16,TRBJ1-1,TRBD1,CASSYSRRDRNEGAFF,TGTGCCAGCAGTTACTCTCGAAGGGACAGGAACGAAGGAGCTTTCTTT
TRBV9,few,16,TRBJ1-2,NA,CASSAHKGLGAFGYTF,TGTGCCAGCAGCGCCCATAAGGGGTTAGGGGCTTTTGGCTACACCTTC
TRBV29-1,NA,12,TRBJ1-2,TRBD1,CSVEGTGNGYTF,TGCAGCGTTGAAGGGACAGGGAACGGCTACACCTTC
TRBV29-1,few,13,TRBJ1-1,NA,CSVFQRMNTEAFF,TGCAGCGTTTTTCAGAGGATGAACACTGAAGCTTTCTTT
TRBV12-3/TRBV12-4,few,16,TRBJ1-3,NA,CASSWGAVGFENTIYF,TGTGCCAGCTCCTGGGGGGCCGTAGGGTTTGAGAACACCATATATTTT
TRBV6-5,NA,19,TRBJ2-6,NA,CASSYSKGGVVSGANVLTF,TGTGCCAGCAGTTACTCGAAGGGCGGGGTGGTCTCTGGGGCCAACGTCCTGACTTTC
TRBV7-9,NA,16,TRBJ1-2,TRBD1,CASSGGTAIPNYGYTF,TGTGCCAGCAGCGGAGGGACAGCTATACCTAACTATGGCTACACCTTC
TRBV15,NA,17,TRBJ2-1,NA,CATSRDEPGTRADRQFF,TGTGCCACCAGCAGAGACGAACCCGGGACCCGAGCTGACAGGCAGTTCTTC
TRBV19,few,16,TRBJ1-4,NA,CASSIFRVETNEKLFF,TGTGCCAGTAGTATATTCAGGGTGGAGACGAATGAAAAACTGTTTTTT
TRBV4-1,NA,17,TRBJ2-1,TRBD2,CASSQGPTSGGHNEQFF,TGCGCCAGCAGCCAAGGTCCGACTAGCGGGGGCCACAATGAGCAGTTCTTC
TRBV2,few,13,TRBJ1-1,TRBD1,CASKGQPLTEAFF,TGTGCCAGCAAGGGACAGCCACTAACCGAAGCTTTCTTT
TRBV20-1,NA,16,TRBJ2-1,TRBD1,CSARLRDSNSYNEQFF,TGCAGTGCTAGACTCCGGGACAGCAATTCCTACAATGAGCAGTTCTTC
TRBV2,NA,15,TRBJ2-1,TRBD2,CASRAGTSGVGEQFF,TGTGCCAGCAGGGCCGGGACTAGCGGGGTGGGTGAGCAGTTCTTC
TRBV7-2,few,17,TRBJ1-6,NA,CASSLSPRGGTNSPLHF,TGTGCCAGCAGCTTATCCCCGAGGGGGGGGACTAATTCACCCCTCCACTTT
TRBV20-1,NA,15,TRBJ2-3,TRBD2,CSARGLAGRTDTQYF,TGCAGTGCTAGAGGGCTAGCGGGGCGCACAGATACGCAGTATTTT
TRBV2,NA,12,TRBJ2-7,NA,CASSSSRYEQYF,TGTGCCAGCAGCTCTTCCCGTTACGAGCAGTACTTC
TRBV6-6,few,16,TRBJ1-6,NA,CASSYSRGRYNSPLHF,TGTGCCAGCAGTTATTCGCGGGGCCGATATAATTCACCCCTCCACTTT
TRBV7-9,few,13,TRBJ2-3,NA,CASRGGPSDTQYF,TGTGCCAGTAGGGGGGGCCCGTCAGATACGCAGTATTTT
TRBV12-3/TRBV12-4,once,15,TRBJ1-2,TRBD1,CASRHRQGDLLVYTF,TGTGCCAGCAGACATAGACAGGGGGATCTTTTAGTCTACACCTTC
TRBV15,NA,15,TRBJ1-2,TRBD1,CATSSGTVSNYGYTF,TGTGCCACCAGCAGTGGGACAGTTTCTAACTATGGCTACACCTTC
TRBV7-8,NA,14,TRBJ1-6,NA,CASNLRGYNSPLHF,TGTGCCAGCAACCTACGGGGGTACAATTCACCCCTCCACTTT
TRBV6-1,few,16,TRBJ2-3,NA,CASQKGPGMRVDTQYF,TGTGCCAGTCAAAAGGGCCCAGGGATGAGGGTAGATACGCAGTATTTT
TRBV18,few,14,TRBJ2-5,NA,CASSPIGQQETQYF,TGTGCCAGCTCACCGATAGGACAGCAAGAGACCCAGTACTTC
TRBV7-6,NA,12,TRBJ1-1,NA,CASSLAGAEAFF,TGTGCCAGCAGCTTAGCAGGCGCTGAAGCTTTCTTT
TRBV3-1,NA,13,TRBJ2-5,TRBD2,CASHLAGGRGQYF,TGTGCCAGCCACTTAGCGGGGGGGCGGGGCCAGTACTTC
TRBV2,few,14,TRBJ2-1,TRBD2,CASSPGLAGQEQFF,TGTGCCAGCAGCCCGGGACTAGCGGGACAAGAGCAGTTCTTC
TRBV12-3/TRBV12-4,NA,15,TRBJ2-2,NA,CASVWLGENTGELFF,TGTGCCAGCGTGTGGTTGGGGGAGAACACCGGGGAGCTGTTTTTT
TRBV28,NA,11,TRBJ2-1,NA,CASSLDWEHFF,TGTGCCAGCAGTCTCGACTGGGAGCACTTCTTC
TRBV4-1,few,17,TRBJ1-2,NA,CASSQEVPPLINYGYTF,TGCGCCAGCAGCCAAGAAGTTCCCCCCCTGATAAACTATGGCTACACCTTC
TRBV5-1,NA,15,TRBJ2-7,TRBD2,CASRLTSGALREQYF,TGCGCCAGCAGGCTAACTAGCGGGGCCCTTCGCGAGCAGTACTTC
TRBV20-1,NA,14,TRBJ2-5,NA,CSGDRVGGCETQYF,TGCAGCGGGGATCGGGTCGGGGGATGTGAGACCCAGTACTTC
TRBV2,NA,16,TRBJ2-3,TRBD2,CASSGAGGGAADTQYF,TGTGCCAGCAGTGGGGCGGGGGGCGGCGCAGCAGATACGCAGTATTTT
TRBV7-3,NA,14,TRBJ2-3,NA,CASSLVGDTDTQYF,TGTGCCAGCAGCTTAGTAGGGGACACAGATACGCAGTATTTT
TRBV5-1,NA,15,TRBJ2-2,TRBD1,CASSLGRQGDGELFF,TGCGCCAGCAGCTTGGGCCGACAGGGGGACGGGGAGCTGTTTTTT
TRBV5-1,few,17,TRBJ2-2,NA,CASSLIPTDRNTGELFF,TGCGCCAGCAGCTTGATACCGACGGACAGGAACACCGGGGAGCTGTTTTTT
TRBV20-1,NA,16,TRBJ1-1,TRBD1,CSATRGQEIWNTEAFF,TGCAGTGCTACCCGGGGACAGGAGATATGGAACACTGAAGCTTTCTTT
TRBV5-1,once,15,TRBJ2-5,NA,CASSQRAGEGETQYF,TGCGCCAGCAGTCAACGGGCAGGGGAAGGCGAGACCCAGTACTTC
TRBV2,few,14,TRBJ1-3,NA,CASSPGHAQNTIYF,TGTGCCAGCAGTCCCGGACACGCTCAAAACACCATATATTTT
TRBV27,NA,15,TRBJ2-7,TRBD1,CASRWGQGAGYEQYF,TGTGCCAGCAGATGGGGGCAGGGGGCTGGCTACGAGCAGTACTTC
TRBV5-5,few,15,TRBJ2-7,NA,CASSPDLRGLGEQYF,TGTGCCAGCAGCCCTGACTTACGGGGGCTGGGGGAGCAGTACTTC
TRBV28,few,17,TRBJ2-4,NA,CASRRTTGALAKNIQYF,TGTGCCAGCAGAAGGACCACCGGGGCATTAGCCAAAAACATTCAGTACTTC
TRBV11-1,NA,13,TRBJ2-1,NA,CASSPTSLNEQFF,TGTGCCAGCAGCCCAACTAGTCTCAATGAGCAGTTCTTC
TRBV13,few,14,TRBJ1-4,NA,CASSTGALNEKLFF,TGTGCCAGCAGCACCGGGGCCCTCAATGAAAAACTGTTTTTT